Each of the 15 T cell receptor beta chains below was sequenced from the same sample in a study of OX40 agonist ivuxolimab in advanced cancers. Clones were read by immunoSEQ multiplex PCR, and TCRdb kept only the in-frame ones, dropping some. The data show tens of thousands of clones, roughly 93% seen once. The sequencing here drew on CD4+ or CD8+ T cells sorted from blood, taken in a trial of the OX40 agonist ivuxolimab. These TCRs come from an adult with an advanced solid tumor such as melanoma, head and neck, liver or kidney cancer.

V is TRBV27 and J is TRBJ2-5; TRBD1 is a possible D gene (5 bases). V was shortened by 2 bases and J by 4 bases, with 5 bases between the two germline ends. Germline V lookup: CDR1 MNHEY, CDR2 SMNVEV (reference sequence). This CDR3 spans 12 amino acids. CDR3 bases: TGTGCCAGCAGTTTAGACAGAGAGACCCAGTACTTC. It yields the protein CASSLDRETQYF.

The rearrangement joins TRBV7-9 to TRBJ2-7; D gene unclear. The CDR3 is 12 amino acids. V was clipped by 4 bases and J by 6 bases, with 10 bases between them. CDR1 is SEHNR, CDR2 FQNEAQ, per germline (reference sequence). The CDR3 nucleotides read TGTGCCAGCAGCTCCCTTTTCGTCGAGCAGTACTTC. It codes for CASSSLFVEQYF.

The chain couples TRBV30 to TRBJ2-5, with D tentatively TRBD2 (5 bases). Looked up from germline, CDR1 is GTSNPN and CDR2 is SVGIG (reference sequence). V was trimmed by 3 bases and J by 1 base, leaving 12 bases between them. This CDR3 contains 14 residues. In DNA, the CDR3 is TGTGCCTGGAGGCAGCGGTTTGGCCAAGAGACCCAGTACTTC. Translated: CAWRQRFGQETQYF.

This clone was observed a single time. The genes are TRBV2 and TRBJ1-1, with 9 bases aligning to TRBD1. The CDR3 length is 15 residues. Germline loops: CDR1 SNHLY, CDR2 FYNNEI. Losses at the gene ends were 7 bases for V and 6 bases for J; bases not matched to a gene: 12. The CDR3 DNA reads TGTGCCAGCAACCAGCTAGGGGACAGGGCGGCTGAAGCTTTCTTT. Protein: CASNQLGDRAAEAFF.

The chain links TRBV6-5 to TRBJ1-2; 9 bases map to TRBD1. V trimming: 6 bases; J trimming: 8 bases; junction bases outside the gene matches: 7. CDR1 and CDR2 from the germline V gene are MNHEY and SVGAGI. The CDR3 runs to 13 residues. The CDR3 is CASRSGTGRGYTF. In nucleotides, the CDR3 is TGTGCCAGCAGATCGGGGACAGGGCGAGGCTACACCTTC.

The V gene is TRBV11-2, the J gene TRBJ1-6, with 9 bases identical to TRBD1. Unmatched junction bases numbered 8, after V lost 2 bases and J lost 6 bases. Germline V CDR1 and CDR2: SGHAT, FQNNGV. This CDR3 has 17 residues. CDR3 in DNA: TGTGCCAGCAGCTTAACTGGAACAGGGGGCCCTAATTCACCCCTCCACTTT. Translating gives CASSLTGTGGPNSPLHF.

This sequence joins TRBV10-3 and TRBJ2-5; D is unclear. The germline gives CDR1 ENHRY, CDR2 SYGVKD. This CDR3 spans 17 amino acids. Trimming took off 3 bases at V and 0 bases at J, with 17 bases between the two ends. The chain's CDR3 is CAISESFYSEYQETQYF. The CDR3 DNA sequence: TGTGCCATCAGTGAAAGCTTCTACAGTGAGTACCAAGAGACCCAGTACTTC.

The chain recombines TRBV6-6 with TRBJ2-7, with TRBD2 identical over 13 bases. The CDR3 runs 16 residues. The germline CDR1 and CDR2 sequences are MNHNY and SVGAGI (reference sequence). The V gene end was trimmed by 1 base and the J gene end by 7 bases; junction bases not matched to a gene: 7. In nucleotides, the CDR3 is TGTGCCAGCAGTTACTTCGGGACTAGCGGGACCTCGGAGCAGTACTTC. Encoded protein: CASSYFGTSGTSEQYF.

The gene calls are TRBV7-2 and TRBJ1-1; no reliable D call. Germline lookup yields CDR1 SGHTA and CDR2 FQGNSA. The V end was cut by 1 base, the J end by 4 bases, with 13 bases between. The CDR3 is made up of 15 amino acids. The CDR3 region is CASSLVADGGTEAFF. The CDR3 DNA sequence: TGTGCCAGCAGCTTAGTCGCGGACGGCGGCACTGAAGCTTTCTTT. The complete variable domain, with remaining parts taken from reference TRBV7-2 and TRBJ1-1, reads GAGVSQSPSNKVTEKGKDVELRCDPISGHTALYWYRQSLGQGLEFLIYFQGNSAPDKSGLPSDRFSAERTGGSVSTLTIQRTQQEDSAVYLCASSLVADGGTEAFFGQGTRLTVV.

The chain combines TRBV12-5 with TRBJ1-6; D is undetermined. V was cut by 3 bases and J by 10 bases, with 4 bases left in between. Looked up from germline, CDR1 is LGHNT and CDR2 is FRNRAP. The CDR3 spans 11 residues. CDR3 in DNA: TGTGCTAGTGGTTTACAGTCACCCCTCCACTTT. Protein: CASGLQSPLHF.

The chain is built from TRBV5-6 and TRBJ1-6; tentatively, D is TRBD1 (5 bases). The CDR3 length is 14 residues. V shed 0 bases and J shed 7 bases, with 8 bases lying between them. Germline lookup yields CDR1 SGHDT and CDR2 YYEEEE. The CDR3: CASSLARGNSPLHF. The CDR3, as DNA: TGTGCCAGCAGCTTGGCGAGGGGCAATTCACCCCTCCACTTT.

The J gene is TRBJ2-3, the V gene TRBV11-2, with unresolved D. Germline V CDR1 and CDR2: SGHAT, FQNNGV. The CDR3 loop spans 12 amino acids. Trimming cost V 1 base and J 6 bases, with 5 bases left between them. CDR3 nucleotides: TGTGCCAGCAGCTTAGGGTATGATACGCAGTATTTT. It translates to CASSLGYDTQYF.

The count of this clone is one. The chain carries TRBV19 and TRBJ2-7; tentative D call: TRBD1 (6 bases). With 5 bases removed from V and 6 bases from J, the gap between germline ends came to 17 bases. There are 14 residues in the CDR3. CDR1 and CDR2 (germline): LNHDA, SQIVND (reference sequence). For the CDR3, the DNA is TGTGCCAGTAGTGGGTACAGGGTGCGAAGCGAGCAGTACTTC. Protein product: CASSGYRVRSEQYF. Full variable domain (missing parts from reference TRBV19 and TRBJ2-7): DGGITQSPKYLFRKEGQNVTLSCEQNLNHDAMYWYRQDPGQGLRLIYYSQIVNDFQKGDIAEGYSVSREKKESFPLTVTSAQKNPTAFYLCASSGYRVRSEQYFGPGTRLTVT.

The chain carries TRBV18 and TRBJ2-7; tentative D call: TRBD1 (5 bases). From germline, CDR1 is KGHSH and CDR2 LQKENI. Deletions cut 5 bases from V and 3 bases from J, with 17 bases between. The CDR3 is 15 amino acids. The CDR3 bases are TGTGCCAGCTCAGTACAGGTAACCTTATTCTACGAGCAGTACTTC. Its translation is CASSVQVTLFYEQYF.

This chain uses TRBV2 with TRBJ1-2; tentative D call: TRBD1 (6 bases). Trimming removed 6 bases at V and 2 bases at J, with 10 bases between. This CDR3 contains 13 residues. CDR1 and CDR2 (germline): SNHLY, FYNNEI. CDR3 sequence (DNA): TGTGCCAGCAGGAGGGGGGTCAACTATGGCTACACCTTC. Encoded protein: CASRRGVNYGYTF.